This T cell receptor (beta chain) was captured in a study of T-cell reconstitution after alpha-beta-depleted transplantation in children (dated by TCRdb to 2015 to 2016). For the wider study: Using TCR repertoire profiling, the study quantitatively followed how T-cell immune reconstitution unfolded in children after TCRalphabeta/CD19-depleted allogeneic hematopoietic cell transplantation. Study-wide conclusions, independent of this receptor: In some patients, the high TCRbeta diversity seen at day 60 was put down to recipient T cells and intrathymic progenitors that had survived conditioning. The apparently early alphabetaT-cell count recovery about two months after transplant was reportedly dependent on only several hundred rapidly expanded clones derived from non-depleted graft cells. Over the following months the frequencies of hyperexpanded clones went down, and after one year T-cell counts and TCRbeta diversity were mostly credited to newly produced T cells.

With respect to this clonotype: The antigen it binds to is not known. No base qualities exist here, and no much larger clone lies one base off it.

In the germline V gene, CDR1 corresponds to KGHSH and CDR2 to LQKENI. Between the V and J ends, shortened by 0 bases and 10 bases respectively, the junction contains 16 bases. Its CDR3 holds 14 amino acids, cysteine through phenylalanine. The read is trimmed to its CDR3 DNA, 42 bases read in frame from base 1. Sample treatment or condition, as interpreted from the label and publication: allogeneic hematopoietic cell transplantation with graft depleted of TCRalphabeta T cells and CD19 B cells. Transplant recipients were children who received TCRalphabeta/CD19-depleted allogeneic hematopoietic cell grafts. Receptor libraries were prepared by PCR. Sequencing was performed on an Illumina HiSeq 2500. TCR library preparation used molecular barcoding, with unique molecular identifiers applied to normalize quantification of the TCRbeta repertoire. In-frame beta chains were kept once TCRdb had trimmed the public reads at Q25 with fastp and called clones with MiXCR. Entries are consolidated by CDR3 protein sequence, retaining the most common genes and DNA. The sample table shows 500,000 to 650,000 distinct CDR3 sequences, and 10% to 15% are seen once. Jointly, the top ten make up 2.2% of the sample.

The clonotype originates from a male patient aged 5 to 17 who had a stem cell transplant for acute myeloid leukemia, so the T cells may come from the graft donor. Sequences were derived from PBMCs, mostly from graft donor cells, sampled 360 days after TCRalphabeta/CD19-depleted stem cell transplant. The V gene is TRBV18 and the J gene is TRBJ2-7; no D gene call is confident. The CDR3 protein: CASSPPLGQTSQYF. The DNA sequence is TGTGCCAGCTCACCACCTCTAGGTCAGACATCTCAGTACTTC.